This entry lists 20 T cell receptor beta chains sequenced from one sample in a study of shared clonotypes between healthy human individuals. Using immunoSEQ multiplex PCR, the repertoire was profiled, and TCRdb retains in-frame clones only, with some absent. The sample holds about 2.2 million clones; 85% to 95% are singletons and the top ten take roughly 1.7%. CD45RO negativity and positive selection for CCR7 defined naive CD8 cells, a population that excluded terminally differentiated effector memory CD45RA+ cells. The sequenced sample was naive CD8+ T cells from PBMCs. These receptors were taken from a man aged 18 to 30 in good health. Some clones in this sample may be carry-over from other donors' samples.

The chain has TRBV7-9 and TRBJ1-3; D uncertain. Germline V gene lookup returns CDR1 SEHNR and CDR2 FQNEAQ (reference sequence). This CDR3 has 16 residues. Deletions cut 2 bases from V and 0 bases from J, with 11 bases between. This CDR3 reads CASSLHGAYSGNTIYF. The CDR3 DNA reads TGTGCCAGCAGCTTACATGGAGCCTACTCTGGAAACACCATATATTTT.

The table lists this clone with a few counts. This chain links TRBV28 with TRBJ1-1, with 7 bases matching TRBD1. Germline-derived CDR1 and CDR2 are MDHEN and SYDVKM. The CDR3 extends over 14 amino acids. The V and J ends lost 6 bases and 4 bases, in that order; junction bases with no gene match: 8. The CDR3 here is CASRTGLRSTEAFF. In nucleotides, the CDR3 is TGTGCCAGCAGGACAGGGCTGAGGAGCACTGAAGCTTTCTTT.

In its sample, this clone was seen a few times. The chain recombines TRBV6-1 with TRBJ2-1, with 9 bases matching TRBD2. The germline V gene has CDR1 MNHNS and CDR2 SASEGT. Trimming at V came to 6 bases and at J to 7 bases, leaving 7 bases not matched to a gene. The CDR3 extends over 14 amino acids. The CDR3 loop is CASRIAGEMNEQFF. CDR3 coding DNA: TGTGCCAGCAGAATAGCGGGAGAAATGAATGAGCAGTTCTTC.

This chain joins TRBV6-1 and TRBJ2-1; 7 bases are a match to TRBD2. Germline V lookup: CDR1 MNHNS, CDR2 SASEGT. This CDR3 is 14 amino acids long. Trimming cost V 9 bases and J 1 base; bases outside gene matches: 6. The CDR3 protein is CASLFSGSYNEQFF. Here the CDR3 DNA reads TGTGCCAGTCTATTTAGCGGGTCCTACAATGAGCAGTTCTTC.

The rearrangement links TRBV30 to TRBJ2-1; 7 bases fit TRBD1. With 5 bases clipped from V and 3 bases from J, the junction kept 7 bases outside the gene matches. Germline loops: CDR1 GTSNPN, CDR2 SVGIG (reference sequence). The CDR3 covers 14 residues. The CDR3 loop reads CAWADRPLYNEQFF. DNA of the CDR3: TGTGCCTGGGCGGACAGGCCTCTCTACAATGAGCAGTTCTTC.

The chain employs TRBV29-1 and TRBJ2-1; TRBD2 is a possible D gene (5 bases). The V gene lost 7 bases and the J gene lost 5 bases, with 12 bases spanning the gap. CDR3 length: 12 amino acids. Per the germline V gene, CDR1 is SQVTM and CDR2 is ANQGSEA. CDR3 in DNA: TGCAGCGCCCGCCGAGGGCACAATGAGCAGTTCTTC. As protein: CSARRGHNEQFF.

Details on this clone: The same CDR3 is also encoded by other DNA sequences in this sample. This sequence joins TRBV4-2 and TRBJ2-7, with unresolved D. The V gene lost 0 bases and the J gene lost 0 bases, with 9 bases spanning the gap. CDR1 is LGHNA, CDR2 YNFKEQ, per germline. This CDR3 has 15 residues. The CDR3 nucleotides are TGTGCCAGCAGCCAAGATCTAGGCAGCTCCTACGAGCAGTACTTC. Translation: CASSQDLGSSYEQYF.

This chain connects TRBV10-2 to TRBJ2-1, with 10 nucleotides matching TRBD2. CDR3 length: 14 residues. Trimming cost V 7 bases and J 6 bases; bases outside gene matches: 6. CDR1 WSHSY and CDR2 SAAADI come from the germline V gene. This CDR3 reads CASTPGLAFNEQFF. DNA of the CDR3: TGCGCCAGCACCCCGGGACTAGCGTTCAATGAGCAGTTCTTC.

This clone was observed a single time. This chain links TRBV28 with TRBJ1-4; TRBD1 aligns across 9 bases. The CDR3 is made up of 19 amino acids. The ends lost 6 bases at V and 4 bases at J; junction bases unmatched: 18. Germline V CDR1 and CDR2: MDHEN, SYDVKM. The CDR3 sequence is CASRTFGQGQPPINEKLFF. The DNA of the CDR3 is TGTGCCAGCAGAACTTTCGGACAGGGGCAACCACCGATTAATGAAAAACTGTTTTTT.

The rearrangement joins TRBV18 to TRBJ1-1, with TRBD1 matching over 10 bases. Trimming cost V 3 bases and J 1 base; bases outside gene matches: 5. The CDR3 spans 16 residues. Looked up from germline, CDR1 is KGHSH and CDR2 is LQKENI. CDR3 in amino acids: CASSPRDRGPNTEAFF. The CDR3 DNA reads TGTGCCAGCTCACCTCGGGACAGGGGCCCGAACACTGAAGCTTTCTTT.

This clone was counted once. This sequence joins TRBV6-5 and TRBJ2-7; D ambiguous. The V and J ends lost 1 base and 1 base respectively, with 5 bases between them. In germline, CDR1 is MNHEY, CDR2 SVGAGI. This CDR3 is built from 13 residues. The CDR3, as DNA: TGTGCCAGCAGTTACTTCAGATCCTACGAGCAGTACTTC. Translation: CASSYFRSYEQYF.

The chain has TRBV5-1 and TRBJ1-1; 8 positions match TRBD1. This CDR3 region has 16 residues. V was clipped by 4 bases and J by 2 bases; unmatched bases: 10. The germline V gene has CDR1 SGHRS and CDR2 YFSETQ. CDR3 protein: CASSHDRGFGNTEAFF. As DNA, the CDR3 is TGCGCCAGCAGCCACGACAGGGGATTTGGAAACACTGAAGCTTTCTTT. The full variable domain, in which reference TRBV5-1 and TRBJ1-1 provide the parts outside the CDR3, is KAGVTQTPRYLIKTRGQQVTLSCSPISGHRSVSWYQQTPGQGLQFLFEYFSETQRNKGNFPGRFSGRQFSNSRSEMNVSTLELGDSALYLCASSHDRGFGNTEAFFGQGTRLTVV.

This sequence joins TRBV18 and TRBJ1-1; a weak D match, TRBD1 (6 bases). The CDR3 runs to 16 residues. CDR1 and CDR2 (germline): KGHSH, LQKENI. Trimming pared 0 bases from V and 1 base from J, leaving 12 bases between. CDR3 DNA sequence: TGTGCCAGCTCACCACCGGTCCCGGACAGGAACACTGAAGCTTTCTTT. This codes for CASSPPVPDRNTEAFF.

This clone has a handful of counts. J is TRBJ1-2 and V is TRBV9; 7 bases match TRBD1. Germline-derived CDR1 and CDR2 are SGDLS and YYNGEE. The J segment lost 7 bases and the V segment lost 4 bases, leaving 10 bases of the junction unmatched. The CDR3 loop spans 14 amino acids. CDR3 protein: CASSPLEGAGGYTF. The CDR3 DNA reads TGTGCCAGCAGCCCACTAGAGGGGGCGGGTGGCTACACCTTC.

CDR3 coding DNA: TGTGCCAGCAGTTTTACAGGGGTGGAGGCTTTCTTT. This sequence encodes CASSFTGVEAFF. The chain joins TRBV7-2 to TRBJ1-1; 7 positions agree with TRBD1. Germline assignment: CDR1 SGHTA and CDR2 FQGNSA. The CDR3 totals 12 residues. V lost 6 bases, J lost 11 bases, and 9 bases stayed unmatched.

The count of this clone is one. The CDR3 sequence is CASSTSETQYF. The CDR3 DNA reads as TGTGCCAGCAGTACATCAGAGACCCAGTACTTC. This chain uses TRBV28 with TRBJ2-5; D call uncertain. Trimming removed 5 bases from V and 4 bases from J, with 5 bases in between. The V gene's germline CDR1 is MDHEN and CDR2 SYDVKM. The CDR3 is 11 amino acids. Drawing the rest from reference TRBV28 and TRBJ2-5, the complete variable domain is DVKVTQSSRYLVKRTGEKVFLECVQDMDHENMFWYRQDPGLGLRLIYFSYDVKMKEKGDIPEGYSVSREKKERFSLILESASTNQTSMYLCASSTSETQYFGPGTRLLVL.

In this sample, this clone turned up once. The CDR3, as DNA: TGTGCCAGCAGTTACTCTCAGGAATCAATCCCAGATACGCAGTATTTT. Translating gives CASSYSQESIPDTQYF. V is TRBV6-5 and J is TRBJ2-3; no firm D call. Trimming removed 0 bases from V and 4 bases from J, with 14 bases in between. Germline V gene data show CDR1 as MNHEY and CDR2 as SVGAGI. This CDR3 is 16 amino acids long.

This chain uses TRBV27 with TRBJ2-7, with 11 nucleotides matching TRBD2. With V trimmed by 1 base and J by 0 bases, 5 bases remained unmatched. The CDR3 sequence is 17 residues long. CDR1 is MNHEY, CDR2 SMNVEV, per germline (reference sequence). The CDR3: CASSLLGTSGISYEQYF. For the CDR3, the DNA is TGTGCCAGCAGTTTATTGGGGACTAGCGGTATCTCCTACGAGCAGTACTTC.

The CDR3 region has the DNA TGCGCCAGCAGCCAAGCGGGTGCGGGCCTAAAAGAGACCCAGTACTTC. Translating gives CASSQAGAGLKETQYF. J is TRBJ2-5 and V is TRBV4-1; D might be TRBD2 (5 bases). Per germline, CDR1 MGHRA and CDR2 YSYEKL. Trimming removed 1 base from V and 3 bases from J, with 15 bases in between. The CDR3 covers 16 residues.

The genes are TRBV7-9 and TRBJ2-7; TRBD1 agrees at 9 bases. V shed 0 bases and J 5 bases; nucleotides not matched to a gene: 14. The V gene's germline CDR1 is SEHNR and CDR2 FQNEAQ (reference sequence). The CDR3 is 18 amino acids. The CDR3 sequence: CASSLAAIRQGGIHEQYF. In DNA form, the CDR3 reads TGTGCCAGCAGCTTAGCGGCAATTAGACAGGGGGGAATCCACGAGCAGTACTTC.